This passage covers 6 T cell receptor beta chains from one sample sequenced in a study of blood T cell repertoires in COVID-19. Assay used: immunoSEQ multiplex PCR; TCRdb lists only in-frame clones, some missing. Of 85,000 to 120,000 clones detected, about 70% appear once; the ten largest clones hold approximately 0.9%. Sequenced input: peripheral blood. The receptors stem from a human donor with acute or convalescent COVID-19. The donor label of this sample is uncertain.

The chain uses TRBV3-1 (or the pseudogene TRBV3-2) and TRBJ2-5; TRBD1 matches 10 bases. CDR3 length equals 13 residues. V shed 4 bases, J shed 4 bases, and the junction held 0 bases outside the gene matches. Germline V lookup: CDR1 LGHDT, CDR2 YNNKEL (reference sequence). CDR3: CASSRDRGETQYF. The CDR3 DNA reads TGTGCCAGCAGCCGGGACAGGGGAGAGACCCAGTACTTC.

The V call is TRBV2, the J call TRBJ2-7; tentative D call: TRBD1 (7 bases). Trimming removed 3 bases at V and 2 bases at J, with 20 bases between. The CDR3 has 17 amino acids. CDR1 and CDR2 from the germline V gene are SNHLY and FYNNEI. In DNA form, the CDR3 reads TGTGCCAGCAGTGACATGGGTGGTGTCAGGGGGGCCTACGAGCAGTACTTC. Translation gives CASSDMGGVRGAYEQYF.

This clone was found a few times. The CDR3 sequence is CASRVPGDGTQYF. The CDR3 nucleotides are TGCGCCAGCAGAGTTCCAGGGGACGGGACCCAGTACTTC. The V gene is TRBV4-1, the J gene TRBJ2-5, with D perhaps matching TRBD1 (6 bases). Germline CDR1 is MGHRA and CDR2 is YSYEKL. This CDR3 is 13 amino acids long. V was pared by 6 bases and J by 7 bases, with 15 bases between.

The V call is TRBV4-1, the J call TRBJ2-5; 9 positions match TRBD1. CDR1 and CDR2 from the germline V gene are MGHRA and YSYEKL. The V gene end was trimmed by 1 base and the J gene end by 5 bases; junction bases not matched to a gene: 2. CDR3 length: 14 residues. For the CDR3, the DNA is TGCGCCAGCAGCCAAGCGGACAGGGGTGAGACCCAGTACTTC. It is translated as CASSQADRGETQYF.

V usage is TRBV3-1 (or the pseudogene TRBV3-2) and J usage is TRBJ2-2, with D maybe TRBD2 (6 bases). CDR1 and CDR2 (germline): LGHDT, YNNKEL (reference sequence). Trimming stripped 6 bases from V and 0 bases from J, with 17 bases between. CDR3 length: 17 amino acids. In DNA form, the CDR3 reads TGTGCCAGCAGGGCTATGGGGGGACGGTCGAACACCGGGGAGCTGTTTTTT. As protein: CASRAMGGRSNTGELFF.

This clone was recorded a few times. The chain uses TRBV5-1 and TRBJ2-3; D is possibly TRBD1 (5 bases). The ends were cut back, 4 bases at V and 4 bases at J, with 10 bases in the middle. This CDR3 has 13 amino acids. Germline V gene data show CDR1 as SGHRS and CDR2 as YFSETQ. CDR3 sequence: CASSTRAADTQYF. DNA for the CDR3: TGCGCCAGCAGCACCAGGGCAGCAGATACGCAGTATTTT.